In its sample, the clone carrying this T cell receptor (beta chain) was seen a few times. Followed longitudinally, the Seattle patients had been enrolled during active infection. Method: immunoSEQ multiplex PCR; TCRdb's copy keeps in-frame clones and lacks some. Found here are over 450,000 clones, about 91% of them singletons; the top ten hold around 0.9%. This specimen comes from a study of blood T cell repertoires in COVID-19. At the level of the study: Samples of COVID-19 (acute and convalescent) were obtained from the United States, Italy and Spain.

The CDR3 runs 15 residues. CDR1 MDHEN and CDR2 SYDVKM come from the germline V gene. V was pared by 8 bases and J by 8 bases, with 8 bases of the junction left unmatched. The rearrangement joins TRBV28 to TRBJ1-6; TRBD1 aligns across 11 bases. Sequences were obtained from peripheral blood. The sequence came from a man between 18 and 29 years old with COVID-19, enrolled during active disease. DNA for the CDR3: TGTGCCAGCTCCGGGTGGGGACAGGGGGATTCACCCCTCCACTTT. Encoded protein: CASSGWGQGDSPLHF.